Listed here are 17 T cell receptor beta chains from one sample, sequenced in a study of blood T cell repertoires in COVID-19. Repertoires were generated with immunoSEQ multiplex PCR, while TCRdb's copy carries only in-frame clones and drops some. The repertoire has around 250,000 clones, roughly 86% of them found once; the top ten carry about 4%. Sequencing used peripheral blood. Every receptor here comes from a man between 18 and 35 years old with active or convalescent COVID-19.

This chain links TRBV19 with TRBJ2-7, with D hard to call. This CDR3 spans 14 amino acids. Germline values: CDR1 LNHDA, CDR2 SQIVND (reference sequence). Trimming shortened V by 2 bases and J by 1 base, and 9 bases separated the two germline ends. This CDR3 reads CASSISQASYEQYF. The CDR3 coding sequence is TGTGCCAGTAGTATATCCCAGGCATCCTACGAGCAGTACTTC.

This clone was observed a handful of times. This rearrangement joins TRBV5-1 to TRBJ1-1; D not certain. Germline assignment: CDR1 SGHRS and CDR2 YFSETQ. CDR3 length: 14 residues. V lost 0 bases and J lost 0, with 6 bases in between. The CDR3 region has the DNA TGCGCCAGCAGCTTGGGTGAGATGAACACTGAAGCTTTCTTT. Translating it yields CASSLGEMNTEAFF. Combining the CDR3 with reference TRBV5-1 and TRBJ1-1 gives the whole variable domain KAGVTQTPRYLIKTRGQQVTLSCSPISGHRSVSWYQQTPGQGLQFLFEYFSETQRNKGNFPGRFSGRQFSNSRSEMNVSTLELGDSALYLCASSLGEMNTEAFFGQGTRLTVV.

The rearrangement uses TRBV19 and TRBJ2-1, with D tentatively TRBD2 (5 bases). Trimming removed 1 base at V and 9 bases at J, with 7 bases between. Germline CDR1 and CDR2: LNHDA and SQIVND (reference sequence). CDR3 length equals 12 residues. The CDR3 spells CASSIGGSEQFF. The DNA of the CDR3 is TGTGCCAGTAGTATAGGAGGGTCTGAGCAGTTCTTC.

J is TRBJ2-7 and V is TRBV4-2; no clear D. Trimming pared 1 base from V and 6 bases from J, leaving 7 bases between. The CDR3 spans 12 residues. From germline, CDR1 is LGHNA and CDR2 YNFKEQ. For the CDR3, the DNA is TGTGCCAGCAGCCAAGGTCACAGCGAGCAGTACTTC. As protein: CASSQGHSEQYF.

The V call is TRBV11-2, the J call TRBJ2-3; no reliable D call. Germline lookup yields CDR1 SGHAT and CDR2 FQNNGV. The CDR3 totals 16 residues. Trimming left V 2 bases short and J 2 bases short, with 14 bases between. For the CDR3, the DNA is TGTGCCAGCAGCTTAATGGCGGCGGCGTACACAGATACGCAGTATTTT. It translates to CASSLMAAAYTDTQYF.

The chain has TRBV11-2 and TRBJ1-4, with no clear D. The germline CDR1 and CDR2 sequences are SGHAT and FQNNGV. The CDR3 totals 13 residues. Trimming removed 5 bases at V and 3 bases at J, with 7 bases between. The CDR3 nucleotides are TGTGCCAGCAGCCGGGGAGCTAATGAAAAACTGTTTTTT. As protein: CASSRGANEKLFF.

CDR3 protein: CASSRNEQGLYNEQFF. CDR3 bases: TGTGCCAGCAGCCGGAATGAACAGGGCCTCTACAATGAGCAGTTCTTC. The rearrangement joins TRBV3-1 (or the pseudogene TRBV3-2) to TRBJ2-1, with D perhaps matching TRBD1 (6 bases). CDR3 size: 16 residues. Germline V lookup: CDR1 LGHDT, CDR2 YNNKEL (reference sequence). Trimming cost V 4 bases and J 3 bases, with 16 bases left between them.

The chain employs TRBV5-6 and TRBJ2-1, with 8 bases lining up with TRBD2. The ends lost 0 bases at V and 4 bases at J; junction bases unmatched: 6. The CDR3 has 16 amino acids. The germline gives CDR1 SGHDT, CDR2 YYEEEE. The CDR3 bases are TGTGCCAGCAGCTTGGATTTTAGCGGGGCTTACAATGAGCAGTTCTTC. Amino acid sequence: CASSLDFSGAYNEQFF.

J is TRBJ1-2 and V is TRBV19, with D tentatively TRBD1 (5 bases). The CDR3 has 13 amino acids. V was clipped by 7 bases and J by 3 bases, with 12 bases between them. Germline assignment: CDR1 LNHDA and CDR2 SQIVND (reference sequence). This CDR3 reads CASTLDSYYGYTF. For the CDR3, the DNA is TGTGCCAGTACCCTCGACAGCTACTATGGCTACACCTTC.

The V call is TRBV6-5, the J call TRBJ2-3; tentatively, D is TRBD2 (6 bases). The CDR3 length is 16 residues. V was trimmed by 0 bases and J by 2 bases, leaving 12 bases between them. CDR1 and CDR2 (germline): MNHEY, SVGAGI. In DNA, the CDR3 is TGTGCCAGCAGTTACTCCGGGCTAGCGTCCACAGATACGCAGTATTTT. Encoded protein: CASSYSGLASTDTQYF.

The chain combines TRBV5-8 with TRBJ2-6; possible D gene TRBD1, 6 bases. V lost 7 bases and J 0 bases, leaving 14 bases between the germline ends. Germline-derived CDR1 and CDR2 are SGHTS and YDEGEE. The CDR3 runs 16 residues. The CDR3 nucleotides are TGTGCCAGCGGACCAGGACAGTACTCTGGGGCCAACGTCCTGACTTTC. As protein: CASGPGQYSGANVLTF. The complete variable domain, with remaining parts taken from reference TRBV5-8 and TRBJ2-6, reads EAGVTQSPTHLIKTRGQQATLRCSPISGHTSVYWYQQALGLGLQFLLWYDEGEERNRGNFPPRFSGRQFPNYSSELNVNALELEDSALYLCASGPGQYSGANVLTFGAGSRLTVL.

This CDR3 reads CASSLGGTGGNLGETQYF. For the CDR3, the DNA is TGTGCCAGCAGCTTAGGTGGAACGGGAGGCAACCTAGGGGAGACCCAGTACTTC. V and J are TRBV7-2 and TRBJ2-5; 7 bases agree with TRBD2. The CDR3 spans 18 residues. With 1 base clipped from V and 5 bases from J, the junction kept 16 bases outside the gene matches. Per germline, CDR1 SGHTA and CDR2 FQGNSA.

Here the CDR3 DNA reads TGTGCCAGCAGTTCGGTAGCTAGCGGGGACTCCTACAATGAGCAGTTCTTC. The encoded protein is CASSSVASGDSYNEQFF. V usage is TRBV27 and J usage is TRBJ2-1; 9 bases agree with TRBD2. CDR1 and CDR2 from the germline V gene are MNHEY and SMNVEV (reference sequence). CDR3 length: 17 residues. V shed 4 bases, J shed 0 bases, and the junction held 7 bases outside the gene matches.

This clone was recorded only once. J is TRBJ1-2 and V is TRBV30; TRBD1 might be the D (5 bases). Germline CDR1 reads GTSNPN; CDR2 reads SVGIG (reference sequence). The CDR3 contains 12 residues. V gave up 4 bases and J gave up 4 bases, with 10 bases separating them. CDR3 coding DNA: TGTGCCTGGACGAGACAGTTCTATGGCTACACCTTC. It encodes CAWTRQFYGYTF.

CDR3 DNA: TGTGCCACCAGTATCCCGGGCGGGGAGCAGTTCTTC. Residues: CATSIPGGEQFF. V is TRBV15 and J is TRBJ2-1; perhaps TRBD2 as D (5 bases). This CDR3 contains 12 residues. V was pared by 6 bases and J by 10 bases, with 13 bases between. The germline gives CDR1 LNHNV, CDR2 YYDKDF (reference sequence).

This clone turned up a few times. V is TRBV27 and J is TRBJ2-7, with D possibly TRBD2 on 6 matching bases. Per the germline V gene, CDR1 is MNHEY and CDR2 is SMNVEV (reference sequence). This CDR3 spans 13 amino acids. Trimming removed 3 bases at V and 3 bases at J, with 9 bases between. This CDR3 reads CASSFRERYEQYF. In DNA, the CDR3 is TGTGCCAGCAGTTTTCGGGAGCGCTACGAGCAGTACTTC.

The chain employs TRBV27 and TRBJ2-3, with a tentative D call TRBD2 (5 bases). The V gene lost 4 bases and the J gene lost 2 bases, with 16 bases spanning the gap. Germline loops: CDR1 MNHEY, CDR2 SMNVEV (reference sequence). This CDR3 contains 16 residues. The CDR3 DNA is TGTGCCAGCAGTTCCCCAACTAGAATGAACACAGATACGCAGTATTTT. As protein: CASSSPTRMNTDTQYF.